This T cell receptor beta chain is drawn from a study of early T cells in non-severe SARS-CoV-2 infection. Study context: Chains from this unsorted whole-blood bulk RNA could not be paired.

Findings and caveats of the study: Matching against VDJdb likely underestimated virus-specific expansions, favoring anti-spike CD8.

Individual cDNA molecules were tagged with unique molecular identifiers, the study reported. TCRdb ran MiXCR on the 5' RACE reads and lists one entry per CDR3 protein. This sample carries tens of thousands of distinct CDR3 sequences, around 5.7% of them seen once, and the ten largest clones take under 5.5%. This clonotype occurred a few times. What it binds is not known. Germline V gene lookup returns CDR1 MDHEN and CDR2 SYDVKM. The V gene end was trimmed by 5 bases and the J gene end by 5 bases; junction bases not matched to a gene: 9. The CDR3 has 15 amino acids. This sequence joins TRBV28 and TRBJ2-3; 8 nucleotides match TRBD1. The clonotype was recovered from an adult who was a healthcare worker with PCR-confirmed SARS-CoV-2 infection or an uninfected control (not recorded which). Sequencing was performed on whole blood. CDR3 amino acids: CASSPGQGIVDTQYF. The CDR3 DNA follows: TGTGCCAGCAGTCCCGGACAGGGCATAGTAGATACGCAGTATTTT.